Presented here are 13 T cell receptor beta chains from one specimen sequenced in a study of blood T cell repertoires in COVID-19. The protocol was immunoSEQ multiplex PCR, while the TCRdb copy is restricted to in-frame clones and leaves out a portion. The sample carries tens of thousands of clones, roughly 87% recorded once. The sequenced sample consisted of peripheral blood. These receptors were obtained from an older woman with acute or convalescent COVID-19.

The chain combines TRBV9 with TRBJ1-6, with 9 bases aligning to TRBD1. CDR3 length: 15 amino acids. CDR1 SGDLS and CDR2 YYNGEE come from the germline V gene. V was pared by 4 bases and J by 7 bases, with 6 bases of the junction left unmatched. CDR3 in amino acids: CASSKRTGENSPLHF. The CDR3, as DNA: TGTGCCAGCAGCAAACGGACAGGGGAGAATTCACCCCTCCACTTT. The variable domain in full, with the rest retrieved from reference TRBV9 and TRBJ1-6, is DSGVTQTPKHLITATGQRVTLRCSPRSGDLSVYWYQQSLDQGLQFLIQYYNGEERAKGNILERFSAQQFPDLHSELNLSSLELGDSALYFCASSKRTGENSPLHFGNGTRLTVT.

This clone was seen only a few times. CDR3 coding DNA: TGTGCCAGCAGTTACTTTGGCGGGGCCTTCTCCTACGAGCAGTACTTC. Encoded protein: CASSYFGGAFSYEQYF. The V call is TRBV6-2 or TRBV6-3, the J call TRBJ2-7; the D gene is possibly TRBD2 (6 bases). This CDR3 spans 16 amino acids. Germline V gene lookup returns CDR1 MNHEY and CDR2 SVGEGT. Trimming took off 1 base at V and 0 bases at J, with 13 bases between the two ends.

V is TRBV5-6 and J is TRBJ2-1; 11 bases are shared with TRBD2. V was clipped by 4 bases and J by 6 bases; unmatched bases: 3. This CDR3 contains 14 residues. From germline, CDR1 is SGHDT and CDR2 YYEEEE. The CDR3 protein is CASSPLAGANEQFF. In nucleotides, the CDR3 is TGTGCCAGCAGCCCACTAGCGGGGGCCAATGAGCAGTTCTTC.

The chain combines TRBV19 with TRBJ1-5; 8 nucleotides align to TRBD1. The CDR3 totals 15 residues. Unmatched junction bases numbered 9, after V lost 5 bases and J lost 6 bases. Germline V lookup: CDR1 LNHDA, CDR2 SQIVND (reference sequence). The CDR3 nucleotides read TGTGCCAGTAGTCCTTCTCAGGGGGCCAGTCAGCCCCAGCATTTT. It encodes CASSPSQGASQPQHF.

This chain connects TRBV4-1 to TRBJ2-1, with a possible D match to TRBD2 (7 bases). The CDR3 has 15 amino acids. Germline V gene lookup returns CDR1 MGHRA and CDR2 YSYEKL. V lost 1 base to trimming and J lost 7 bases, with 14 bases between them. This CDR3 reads CASSQGGGAVNEQFF. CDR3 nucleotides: TGCGCCAGCAGCCAAGGAGGGGGGGCCGTGAATGAGCAGTTCTTC.

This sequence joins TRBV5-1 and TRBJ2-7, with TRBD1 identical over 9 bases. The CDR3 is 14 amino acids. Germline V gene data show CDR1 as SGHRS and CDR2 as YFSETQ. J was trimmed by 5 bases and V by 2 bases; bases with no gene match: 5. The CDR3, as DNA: TGCGCCAGCAGCTTAACAGGGGGCGGACACGAGCAGTACTTC. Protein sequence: CASSLTGGGHEQYF.

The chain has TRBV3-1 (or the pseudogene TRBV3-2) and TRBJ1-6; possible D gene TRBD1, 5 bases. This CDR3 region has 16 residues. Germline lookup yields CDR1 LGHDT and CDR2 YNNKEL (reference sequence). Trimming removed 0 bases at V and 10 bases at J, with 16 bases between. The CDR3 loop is CASSQELPAGQSPLHF. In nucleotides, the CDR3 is TGTGCCAGCAGCCAAGAACTCCCCGCGGGGCAATCACCCCTCCACTTT.

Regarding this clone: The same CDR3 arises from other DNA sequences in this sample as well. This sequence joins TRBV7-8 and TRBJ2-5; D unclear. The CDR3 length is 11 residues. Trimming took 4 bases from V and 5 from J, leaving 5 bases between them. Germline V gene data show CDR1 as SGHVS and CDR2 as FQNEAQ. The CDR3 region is CASSSSETQYF. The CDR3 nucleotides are TGTGCCAGCAGCTCCAGTGAGACCCAGTACTTC.

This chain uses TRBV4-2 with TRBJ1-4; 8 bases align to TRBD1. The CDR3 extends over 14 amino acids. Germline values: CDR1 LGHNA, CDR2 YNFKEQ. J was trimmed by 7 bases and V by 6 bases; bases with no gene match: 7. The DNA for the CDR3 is TGTGCCAGCAGTTTGACAGGGGTGGGTGAAAAACTGTTTTTT. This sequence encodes CASSLTGVGEKLFF.

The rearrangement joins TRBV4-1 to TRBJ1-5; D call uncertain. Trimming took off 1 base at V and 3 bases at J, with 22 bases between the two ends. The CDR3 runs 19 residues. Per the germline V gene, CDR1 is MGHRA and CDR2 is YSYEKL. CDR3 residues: CASSQGGGEGHIINQPQHF. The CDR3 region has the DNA TGCGCCAGCAGCCAAGGAGGCGGGGAAGGTCACATTATCAATCAGCCCCAGCATTTT.

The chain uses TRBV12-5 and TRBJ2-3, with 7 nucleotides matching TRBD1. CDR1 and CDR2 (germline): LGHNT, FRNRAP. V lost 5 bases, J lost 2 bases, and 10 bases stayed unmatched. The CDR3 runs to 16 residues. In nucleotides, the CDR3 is TGTGCTAGTGGTCCGACGGGACAGATGAACACAGATACGCAGTATTTT. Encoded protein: CASGPTGQMNTDTQYF.

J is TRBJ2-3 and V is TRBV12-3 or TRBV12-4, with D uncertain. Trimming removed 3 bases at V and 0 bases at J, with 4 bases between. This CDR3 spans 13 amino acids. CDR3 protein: CASSLGSTDTQYF. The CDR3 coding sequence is TGTGCCAGCAGTTTGGGCAGCACAGATACGCAGTATTTT.

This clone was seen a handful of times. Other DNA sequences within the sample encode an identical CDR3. CDR3 in DNA: TGCGCCAGCAGCTTGGGGACAGGGACTGAAGCTTTCTTT. It is translated as CASSLGTGTEAFF. The rearrangement links TRBV5-1 to TRBJ1-1; 8 nucleotides align to TRBD1. The V gene's germline CDR1 is SGHRS and CDR2 YFSETQ. The CDR3 covers 13 residues. V was pared by 0 bases and J by 5 bases, with 0 bases of the junction left unmatched.